This is a list of T cell receptor beta chains from one sample in a study of cytomegalovirus exposure and HLA in healthy donors. TCRdb keeps only in-frame clones here, not all; method: immunoSEQ multiplex PCR. This sample carries about 140,000 clones, roughly 68% of them seen once, and the ten largest clones take roughly a tenth. Sample: PBMCs. These receptors came from a man aged 25 to 40 in good health and CMV-seropositive. Both conserved end residues are part of each CDR3. Each record gives: CDR3 DNA, CDR3 protein, D gene, V gene, J gene, clone size. D genes are given only for firm matches. Not all rows give a size; the values are once, few, many and, for expanded clones, a class.

cdr3_nt: TGTGCCAGCAGTTCCGCCGGGGTCACTGGGGCCAACGTCCTGACTTTC
cdr3_aa: CASSSAGVTGANVLTF
d_call: NA
v_call: TRBV7-9
j_call: TRBJ2-6
clone_size: NA

cdr3_nt: TGTGCCAGCTCACCACCGGGACAGGGAGGGAAGACCCAGTACTTC
cdr3_aa: CASSPPGQGGKTQYF
d_call: TRBD1
v_call: TRBV18
j_call: TRBJ2-5
clone_size: few

cdr3_nt: TGTGCCACCAGCAGAGACCGGAGTCAGCCCCAGCATTTT
cdr3_aa: CATSRDRSQPQHF
d_call: NA
v_call: TRBV15
j_call: TRBJ1-5
clone_size: NA

cdr3_nt: TGTGCCAGCAGCCGATCGCCAGGGTCAACTGAAGCTTTCTTT
cdr3_aa: CASSRSPGSTEAFF
d_call: NA
v_call: TRBV7-7
j_call: TRBJ1-1
clone_size: NA

cdr3_nt: TGTGCCAGCAGTTCGGGTTACTCCTACGAGCAGTACTTC
cdr3_aa: CASSSGYSYEQYF
d_call: NA
v_call: TRBV27
j_call: TRBJ2-7
clone_size: few

cdr3_nt: TGTGCCCTCCGCCTGGAGCATAACTATGGCTACACCTTC
cdr3_aa: CALRLEHNYGYTF
d_call: NA
v_call: TRBV6-1
j_call: TRBJ1-2
clone_size: NA

cdr3_nt: TGCGCCAGCTACGCCGAGCTCGGGACAGGGGGAGAGACCCAGTACTTC
cdr3_aa: CASYAELGTGGETQYF
d_call: TRBD1
v_call: TRBV5-1
j_call: TRBJ2-5
clone_size: NA

cdr3_nt: TGTGCCAGCAGATCAGGGTATACTGAAGCTTTCTTT
cdr3_aa: CASRSGYTEAFF
d_call: NA
v_call: TRBV11-2
j_call: TRBJ1-1
clone_size: NA

cdr3_nt: TGTGCCAGCAGATCCCCCCCCATTTCCGAGCAGTACTTC
cdr3_aa: CASRSPPISEQYF
d_call: NA
v_call: TRBV6-5
j_call: TRBJ2-7
clone_size: NA

cdr3_nt: TGTGCCAGCAGCCTTGACAGGGCCCAGCCCCAGCATTTT
cdr3_aa: CASSLDRAQPQHF
d_call: TRBD1
v_call: TRBV6-6
j_call: TRBJ1-5
clone_size: NA

cdr3_nt: TGTGCCACCAGCCGACCGGACAGTAAAGAGACCCAGTACTTC
cdr3_aa: CATSRPDSKETQYF
d_call: NA
v_call: TRBV15
j_call: TRBJ2-5
clone_size: NA

cdr3_nt: TGCGCCAGCAGCCAAGAGGGCGAGACCCAGTACTTC
cdr3_aa: CASSQEGETQYF
d_call: NA
v_call: TRBV4-1
j_call: TRBJ2-5
clone_size: few

cdr3_nt: TGCGCCAGCAGCCAATCGGGGTGGGACGAGCAGTACTTC
cdr3_aa: CASSQSGWDEQYF
d_call: NA
v_call: TRBV4-1
j_call: TRBJ2-7
clone_size: NA

cdr3_nt: TGTGCCCGGAATGGTGGCGGAATCACAGATACGCAGTATTTT
cdr3_aa: CARNGGGITDTQYF
d_call: NA
v_call: TRBV30
j_call: TRBJ2-3
clone_size: NA

cdr3_nt: TGTGCCATTGAGGGACAGGGAAGTTACGAGCAGTACTTC
cdr3_aa: CAIEGQGSYEQYF
d_call: TRBD1
v_call: TRBV10-3
j_call: TRBJ2-7
clone_size: few